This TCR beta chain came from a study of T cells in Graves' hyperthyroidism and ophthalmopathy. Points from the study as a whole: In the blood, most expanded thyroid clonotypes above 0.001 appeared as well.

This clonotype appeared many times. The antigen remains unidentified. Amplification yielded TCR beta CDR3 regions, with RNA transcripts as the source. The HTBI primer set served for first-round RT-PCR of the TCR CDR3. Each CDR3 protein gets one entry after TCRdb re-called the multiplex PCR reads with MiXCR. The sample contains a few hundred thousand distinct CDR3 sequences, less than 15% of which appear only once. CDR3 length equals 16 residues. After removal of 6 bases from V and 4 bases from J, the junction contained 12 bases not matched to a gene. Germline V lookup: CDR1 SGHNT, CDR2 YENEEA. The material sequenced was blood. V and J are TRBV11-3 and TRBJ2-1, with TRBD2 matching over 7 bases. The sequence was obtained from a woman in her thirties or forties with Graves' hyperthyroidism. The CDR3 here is CASSPLAEDPYNEQFF. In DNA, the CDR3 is TGTGCCAGCAGTCCGCTAGCGGAGGACCCATACAATGAGCAGTTCTTC.